The present entry profiles one T cell receptor beta chain with its context. This record belongs to a study of blood T cell repertoires in COVID-19. The CDR3 loop spans 14 amino acids. Germline CDR1 and CDR2: SGHTA and FQGTGA. The junction had 10 bases not matched to a gene; V was cut back by 6 bases and J by 9 bases. Sequencing was performed with immunoSEQ multiplex PCR; in TCRdb, only in-frame clones are kept and a portion is missing. This table holds roughly 80,000 clones, about 80% found once. Sequences were obtained from peripheral blood. The sequence came from a man aged 45-60 years with acute or convalescent COVID-19. J is TRBJ2-1 and V is TRBV7-3; 8 nucleotides align to TRBD2. In nucleotides, the CDR3 is TGTGCCAGCAGTCCCGGGAGGGGTAACGGTGAGCAGTTCTTC. Residues: CASSPGRGNGEQFF.